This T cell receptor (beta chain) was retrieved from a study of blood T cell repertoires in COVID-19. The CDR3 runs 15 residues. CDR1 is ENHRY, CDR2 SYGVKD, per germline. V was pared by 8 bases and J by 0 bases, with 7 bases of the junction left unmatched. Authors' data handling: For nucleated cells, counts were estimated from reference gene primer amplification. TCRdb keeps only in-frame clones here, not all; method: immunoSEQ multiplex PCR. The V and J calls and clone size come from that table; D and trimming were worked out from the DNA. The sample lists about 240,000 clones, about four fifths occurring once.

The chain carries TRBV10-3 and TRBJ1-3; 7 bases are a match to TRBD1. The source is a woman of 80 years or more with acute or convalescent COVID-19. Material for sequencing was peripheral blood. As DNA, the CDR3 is TGTGCCATCGGAACAGGGGCGACCTCTGGAAACACCATATATTTT. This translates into CAIGTGATSGNTIYF.